A single sample gave rise to the 4 T cell receptor beta chains below, sequenced in a study of cytomegalovirus exposure and HLA in healthy donors. The study ran its PCR with 60 Vbeta and 13 Jbeta primers. Sequencing was performed with immunoSEQ multiplex PCR; in TCRdb, only in-frame clones are kept and a portion is missing. The table has roughly 150,000 clones, over 70% seen once. Sequenced: PBMCs. These receptors were taken from a woman between 40 and 50 years old in good health and CMV-seronegative.

V is TRBV4-1 and J is TRBJ2-3; D is possibly TRBD1 (5 bases). Looked up from germline, CDR1 is MGHRA and CDR2 is YSYEKL. V was pared by 1 base and J by 3 bases, with 14 bases between. The CDR3 spans 16 residues. The CDR3 spells CASSQAVPGATDTQYF. The CDR3 DNA follows: TGCGCCAGCAGCCAAGCGGTCCCTGGGGCGACAGATACGCAGTATTTT.

The chain employs TRBV5-4 and TRBJ2-2; 10 bases line up with TRBD2. The CDR3 is 16 residues long. CDR1 is SGHNT and CDR2 is YYREEE in the germline V gene (reference sequence). The V and J ends lost 4 bases and 1 base, in that order; junction bases with no gene match: 4. CDR3: CASSAVAGGNTGELFF. CDR3 nucleotide sequence: TGTGCCAGCAGCGCCGTAGCGGGAGGGAACACCGGGGAGCTGTTTTTT.

The chain joins TRBV9 to TRBJ1-2; a possible D gene is TRBD1 (6 bases). The germline gives CDR1 SGDLS, CDR2 YYNGEE. This CDR3 is 14 amino acids long. The V gene lost 0 bases and the J gene lost 3 bases, with 9 bases spanning the gap. The CDR3 DNA is TGTGCCAGCAGCGTAGCTGAGGGGGACTATGGCTACACCTTC. Encoded protein: CASSVAEGDYGYTF.

The V and J genes are TRBV20-1 and TRBJ2-7; possibly TRBD1 for D (6 bases). CDR3 length: 11 amino acids. Germline V gives CDR1 DFQATT, CDR2 SNEGSKA (reference sequence). V lost 7 bases and J 3 bases, leaving 10 bases between the germline ends. The CDR3 DNA reads TGCAGTGTACAGGGAGACTACGAGCAGTACTTC. Translated, it gives CSVQGDYEQYF.